Shown below are 2 T cell receptor beta chains from a single sample sequenced in a study of post-analysis software for immune sequencing data. Study observations and caveats: Roughly five TRBV segments, including TRBV5-6, TRBV5-1 and TRBV20-1, were more frequent in patients than controls.

These receptors' antigens are unknown. The library was made from cDNA and included unique molecular identifiers. One entry per CDR3 protein, called by TCRdb with MiXCR from the PCR reads. Among around 770,000 distinct CDR3 sequences listed, 40% to 55% were seen once. Sequenced: blood. The receptors originated from a girl between 5 and 17 years old with multiple sclerosis.

This chain links TRBV7-9 with TRBJ2-1; D is possibly TRBD2 (6 bases). Germline-derived CDR1 and CDR2 are SEHNR and FQNEAQ (reference sequence). Trimming took 1 base from V and 7 from J, leaving 17 bases between them. The CDR3 consists of 16 residues. CDR3 amino acids: CASSLVSGLLLNEQFF. CDR3 sequence (DNA): TGTGCCAGCAGCTTAGTATCGGGACTGTTACTTAATGAGCAGTTCTTC. Supplemented by reference TRBV7-9 and TRBJ2-1, the full variable domain reads DTGVSQNPRHKITKRGQNVTFRCDPISEHNRLYWYRQTLGQGPEFLTYFQNEAQLEKSRLLSDRFSAERPKGSFSTLEIQRTEQGDSAMYLCASSLVSGLLLNEQFFGPGTRLTVL.

This clonotype was counted between two and nine times. V is TRBV13 and J is TRBJ2-1; maybe TRBD1 (5 bases). CDR1 is PRHDT, CDR2 FYEKMQ, per germline (reference sequence). The CDR3 has 13 residues. Trimming took off 5 bases at V and 6 bases at J, with 11 bases between the two ends. The DNA for the CDR3 is TGTGCCAGCAGCCCAGTGGGGCCCAATGAGCAGTTCTTC. Residues: CASSPVGPNEQFF.